The 23 T cell receptor beta chains below come from one sample, sequenced in a study of cytomegalovirus exposure and HLA in healthy donors. 13 Jbeta primers and 60 Vbeta primers were used for the PCR. Produced via immunoSEQ multiplex PCR; TCRdb's table is partial and in-frame only. The repertoire consists of about 160,000 clones, with roughly 76% occurring once and the leading ten covering under 15%. Sequenced sample: PBMCs. The receptor set was obtained from a woman aged 50 to 65 in good health and CMV-seronegative.

This chain uses TRBV7-2 with TRBJ2-1; 8 positions agree with TRBD2. This CDR3 has 15 amino acids. Germline assignment: CDR1 SGHTA and CDR2 FQGNSA. The junction had 7 bases not matched to a gene; V was cut back by 5 bases and J by 4 bases. The CDR3 is CASSRVAGTYNEQFF. The CDR3 DNA is TGTGCCAGCAGCCGGGTAGCGGGGACGTACAATGAGCAGTTCTTC.

The V gene is TRBV5-1, the J gene TRBJ2-3; D is unresolved. V dropped 2 bases and J dropped 0 bases, with 13 bases sitting between them. Per the germline V gene, CDR1 is SGHRS and CDR2 is YFSETQ. The CDR3 runs 16 residues. The CDR3 reads CASSFGNSLSTDTQYF. The CDR3 DNA reads TGCGCCAGCAGCTTCGGAAACAGCCTAAGCACAGATACGCAGTATTTT.

The table lists this clone with a few counts. The rearrangement links TRBV6-5 to TRBJ2-3; D not certain. The CDR3 is 14 amino acids. Germline V gene data show CDR1 as MNHEY and CDR2 as SVGAGI. V was pared by 6 bases and J by 6 bases, with 16 bases between. The CDR3 spells CASSTTNEADTQYF. As DNA, the CDR3 is TGTGCCAGCAGCACCACCAATGAGGCGGATACGCAGTATTTT.

This chain joins TRBV7-2 and TRBJ2-3; maybe TRBD2 (7 bases). Germline CDR1 is SGHTA and CDR2 is FQGNSA. This CDR3 has 15 amino acids. Between the trimmed V and J ends, which lost 7 bases and 1 base, there was a span of 15 bases. The CDR3 DNA is TGTGCCAGCACTGCTAAAGGGGGGGGCACAGATACGCAGTATTTT. It specifies CASTAKGGGTDTQYF.

This clone was seen once. V is TRBV4-3 and J is TRBJ2-1; 9 nucleotides line up with TRBD2. V lost 4 bases, J lost 7 bases, and 11 bases stayed unmatched. This CDR3 is 16 amino acids long. CDR1 is LGHNA and CDR2 is YSLEER in the germline V gene. The CDR3 region is CASSPRSGGTVNEQFF. As DNA, the CDR3 is TGCGCCAGCAGCCCCCGTAGCGGGGGTACTGTGAATGAGCAGTTCTTC.

This chain links TRBV9 with TRBJ2-1, with 8 bases aligning to TRBD2. The J segment lost 7 bases and the V segment lost 0 bases, leaving 6 bases of the junction unmatched. The CDR3 consists of 15 residues. Germline CDR1 and CDR2: SGDLS and YYNGEE. The CDR3 DNA sequence: TGTGCCAGCAGCGTAGAAACGGGAGGGCCAAATGAGCAGTTCTTC. Translated: CASSVETGGPNEQFF. Combining the CDR3 with reference TRBV9 and TRBJ2-1 gives the whole variable domain DSGVTQTPKHLITATGQRVTLRCSPRSGDLSVYWYQQSLDQGLQFLIQYYNGEERAKGNILERFSAQQFPDLHSELNLSSLELGDSALYFCASSVETGGPNEQFFGPGTRLTVL.

The rearrangement joins TRBV7-3 to TRBJ2-2; TRBD2 agrees at 7 bases. The V and J ends lost 4 bases and 3 bases, in that order; junction bases with no gene match: 8. Per germline, CDR1 SGHTA and CDR2 FQGTGA. The CDR3 loop spans 16 amino acids. CDR3 sequence (DNA): TGTGCCAGCAGCTCTAGCCCGGCGGGGGACACCGGGGAGCTGTTTTTT. Its protein is CASSSSPAGDTGELFF.

Only one count was recorded for this clone. This chain joins TRBV29-1 and TRBJ1-1; TRBD1 aligns across 7 bases. V lost 3 bases, J lost 0 bases, and 1 base stayed unmatched. From germline, CDR1 is SQVTM and CDR2 ANQGSEA. The CDR3 has 13 residues. CDR3 DNA: TGCAGCGTTGAGGGACAGATGAACACTGAAGCTTTCTTT. It specifies CSVEGQMNTEAFF.

The rearrangement joins TRBV5-1 to TRBJ1-2; 9 nucleotides align to TRBD1. The V segment lost 5 bases and the J segment 8 bases; nucleotides outside the gene matches: 13. The CDR3 covers 15 residues. The germline gives CDR1 SGHRS, CDR2 YFSETQ. CDR3: CASRDRGPPGTGYTF. The DNA of the CDR3 is TGCGCCAGCAGGGACAGGGGTCCCCCGGGGACCGGCTACACCTTC.

Worth noting for this clone: At one boundary the junction diverges from the germline segment, which might be a read error. This chain connects TRBV7-9 to TRBJ1-2; TRBD1 agrees at 7 bases. Germline V lookup: CDR1 SEHNR, CDR2 FQNEAQ (reference sequence). CDR3 length: 15 amino acids. The CDR3 region is CSSSPSGQDNYGYTF. The CDR3 DNA reads as TGTTCCAGCAGCCCCTCAGGACAGGATAACTATGGCTACACCTTC. The full variable domain, with the rest looked up from reference TRBV7-9 and TRBJ1-2, is DTGVSQNPRHKITKRGQNVTFRCDPISEHNRLYWYRQTLGQGPEFLTYFQNEAQLEKSRLLSDRFSAERPKGSFSTLEIQRTEQGDSAMYLCSSSPSGQDNYGYTFGSGTRLTVV.

A few counts support this clone. The CDR3 coding sequence is TGTGCCAGCAGTCCAGGGACAGGGACCTACAATGAGCAGTTCTTC. Translating gives CASSPGTGTYNEQFF. V and J are TRBV28 and TRBJ2-1, with 9 bases fitting TRBD1. The CDR3 sequence is 15 residues long. Losses at the gene ends were 5 bases for V and 2 bases for J; bases not matched to a gene: 4. Germline V gives CDR1 MDHEN, CDR2 SYDVKM.

Only a few counts were recorded for this clone. J is TRBJ1-2 and V is TRBV19, with 8 bases identical to TRBD1. Germline loops: CDR1 LNHDA, CDR2 SQIVND (reference sequence). The trim removed 5 bases at V and 7 bases at J, leaving 3 bases unmatched. The CDR3 extends over 12 amino acids. The CDR3, as DNA: TGTGCCAGTAGTCATCAGGGGGCTGGCTACACCTTC. Amino acid sequence: CASSHQGAGYTF.

The rearrangement links TRBV9 to TRBJ2-6, with TRBD1 as a possible D gene (5 bases). Germline lookup yields CDR1 SGDLS and CDR2 YYNGEE. V lost 0 bases and J lost 7, with 11 bases in between. This CDR3 is 15 amino acids long. CDR3 coding DNA: TGTGCCAGCAGCGTAGCCGACAGAATCGCCAACGTCCTGACTTTC. Its translation: CASSVADRIANVLTF.

This clone was recorded only once. One junction end does not reproduce the germline sequence, and a read error may be involved. V and J are TRBV6-5 and TRBJ2-3; TRBD2 matches 8 bases. In germline, CDR1 is MNHEY, CDR2 SVGAGI. This CDR3 comprises 16 residues. The CDR3 DNA follows: TGTGCCAGCAGTTCCCGGACTAGCTACCAATCAGATGCGCAGTATTTT. Translating it yields CASSSRTSYQSDAQYF.

This clone occurred a few times. The V and J genes are TRBV7-2 and TRBJ2-3; 9 bases are shared with TRBD2. Losses at the gene ends were 3 bases for V and 6 bases for J; bases not matched to a gene: 10. Germline V lookup: CDR1 SGHTA, CDR2 FQGNSA. The CDR3 consists of 16 residues. CDR3 amino acids: CASSLPSGIGADTQYF. The CDR3 DNA reads TGTGCCAGCAGCTTGCCTAGCGGGATAGGGGCGGATACGCAGTATTTT.

The chain joins TRBV11-2 to TRBJ2-2; 8 bases match TRBD1. Germline loops: CDR1 SGHAT, CDR2 FQNNGV. Germline trimming cut 5 bases from V and 4 bases from J; bases unmatched to any gene: 9. The CDR3 has 16 residues. The CDR3 protein is CASSPLRGRVTGELFF. As DNA, the CDR3 is TGTGCCAGCAGCCCACTCAGGGGGCGCGTCACCGGGGAGCTGTTTTTT.

The chain employs TRBV2 and TRBJ1-2; no clear D gene. CDR3 length equals 14 residues. Trimming left V 7 bases short and J 5 bases short, with 17 bases between. The germline V gene has CDR1 SNHLY and CDR2 FYNNEI. Here the CDR3 DNA reads TGTGCCAGCACTCCCGGAAGAGGCGGGTATGGCTACACCTTC. Protein sequence: CASTPGRGGYGYTF.

The rearrangement joins TRBV11-2 to TRBJ2-3; 8 bases map to TRBD2. CDR1 and CDR2 (germline): SGHAT, FQNNGV. The V segment lost 8 bases and the J segment 5 bases; nucleotides outside the gene matches: 9. The CDR3 totals 14 residues. CDR3: CASGGGLAVDTQYF. CDR3 DNA sequence: TGTGCCAGCGGGGGCGGACTAGCAGTAGATACGCAGTATTTT. Full variable domain (rest looked up from reference TRBV11-2 and TRBJ2-3): EAGVAQSPRYKIIEKRQSVAFWCNPISGHATLYWYQQILGQGPKLLIQFQNNGVVDDSQLPKDRFSAERLKGVDSTLKIQPAKLEDSAVYLCASGGGLAVDTQYFGPGTRLTVL.

V and J are TRBV19 and TRBJ1-2, with D uncertain. This CDR3 is built from 17 residues. V dropped 3 bases and J dropped 8 bases, with 25 bases sitting between them. Looked up from germline, CDR1 is LNHDA and CDR2 is SQIVND (reference sequence). The CDR3 is CASSISLPAGSGAGYTF. In nucleotides, the CDR3 is TGTGCCAGTAGTATCTCCCTACCCGCGGGCAGCGGAGCGGGCTACACCTTC.

This clone came up once. The rearrangement uses TRBV18 and TRBJ2-7; TRBD2 is a possible D gene (5 bases). Trimming cost V 1 base and J 6 bases, with 13 bases left between them. Germline V lookup: CDR1 KGHSH, CDR2 LQKENI. The CDR3 is 14 residues long. The CDR3: CASSPLGELSEQYF. The DNA for the CDR3 is TGTGCCAGCTCACCACTCGGGGAACTCTCCGAGCAGTACTTC. Full variable domain (outside the CDR3, taken from reference TRBV18 and TRBJ2-7): NAGVMQNPRHLVRRRGQEARLRCSPMKGHSHVYWYRQLPEEGLKFMVYLQKENIIDESGMPKERFSAEFPKEGPSILRIQQVVRGDSAAYFCASSPLGELSEQYFGPGTRLTVT.

The V call is TRBV18, the J call TRBJ1-3; D might be TRBD1 (6 bases). V lost 5 bases, J lost 0 bases, and 17 bases lay in between. Per the germline V gene, CDR1 is KGHSH and CDR2 is LQKENI. The CDR3 covers 17 residues. The DNA of the CDR3 is TGTGCCAGCTCATCTTCGACGGACAGAATCTCTGGAAACACCATATATTTT. Protein sequence: CASSSSTDRISGNTIYF.

As to this clone: An end of the junction differs from the germline gene, which may be a read error. This rearrangement joins TRBV7-9 to TRBJ2-1; 9 bases are a match to TRBD2. The length of the CDR3 is 16 residues. Per the germline V gene, CDR1 is SEHNR and CDR2 is FQNEAQ (reference sequence). DNA for the CDR3: TGTTCCAGCAGCTTAGTTCCTAGCGGGATCGTCCATGAGCAGTTCTTC. Translating gives CSSSLVPSGIVHEQFF. Supplemented by reference TRBV7-9 and TRBJ2-1, the full variable domain reads DTGVSQNPRHKITKRGQNVTFRCDPISEHNRLYWYRQTLGQGPEFLTYFQNEAQLEKSRLLSDRFSAERPKGSFSTLEIQRTEQGDSAMYLCSSSLVPSGIVHEQFFGPGTRLTVL.

The V gene is TRBV7-9, the J gene TRBJ2-1; 7 positions match TRBD1. Germline lookup yields CDR1 SEHNR and CDR2 FQNEAQ (reference sequence). CDR3 length: 16 amino acids. With 5 bases clipped from V and 0 bases from J, the junction kept 7 bases outside the gene matches. The CDR3 nucleotides read TGTGCCAGCAGCACTTTTAGGGGGCTCTCCTACAATGAGCAGTTCTTC. This codes for CASSTFRGLSYNEQFF. Full variable domain (missing parts from reference TRBV7-9 and TRBJ2-1): DTGVSQNPRHKITKRGQNVTFRCDPISEHNRLYWYRQTLGQGPEFLTYFQNEAQLEKSRLLSDRFSAERPKGSFSTLEIQRTEQGDSAMYLCASSTFRGLSYNEQFFGPGTRLTVL.